The following is a TCR beta chain sequence with its context. The data were taken from a study of a mutant IDH1 vaccine in newly diagnosed glioma. Sequenced by immunoSEQ multiplex PCR; TCRdb stores in-frame clones only, minus some. The sample carries about 98,000 clones, around nine tenths recorded once. CDR1 SQVTM and CDR2 ANQGSEA come from the germline V gene. The CDR3 contains 12 residues. V lost 7 bases and J lost 4, with 14 bases in between. Documented time point: baseline, week 1 (first vaccination visit). The treatment denotes: pre-vaccination baseline after standard-of-care therapy. This sequence originates from a woman between 45 and 60 years old with glioma. This specimen consisted of PBMCs, obtained from a glioma patient treated with radiotherapy, temozolomide or both. The chain has TRBV29-1 and TRBJ2-7, with D possibly called TRBD1 or TRBD2 (5 bases each). The CDR3 nucleotides read TGCAGCGGCAGGGACGGCAGGTACGAGCAGTACTTC. Translating gives CSGRDGRYEQYF.